These 10 T cell receptor beta chains came from one sample sequenced in a study of T cell responses to AZD1222 COVID-19 vaccine (dated by TCRdb to 2020 to 2022). The time point tag for this specimen amounts to: baseline before first vaccination. Library preparation employed the immunoSEQ multiplex PCR assay. TCRdb mirrors the immuneACCESS table, restricted to in-frame sequences. Some clones are absent from its copies; in checked studies, under half trace to an unresolved V gene, and the reason for the others is unknown. Within this sample are around 100,000 clones, with over 70% of them counted one time only. 20% to 25% of the sample comes from the top ten. The sequenced sample was peripheral blood, obtained on day 0 of AZD1222 vaccination. The source of these receptors is an adult in good health.

The V call is TRBV4-2, the J call TRBJ2-1; D uncertain. Germline V lookup: CDR1 LGHNA, CDR2 YNFKEQ. CDR3 size: 11 residues. The V end was cut by 4 bases, the J end by 5 bases, with 3 bases between. CDR3 DNA sequence: TGTGCCAGCAGCCTTAACAATGAGCAGTTCTTC. Residues: CASSLNNEQFF.

The V call is TRBV6-5, the J call TRBJ2-1; 10 bases agree with TRBD1. The CDR3 runs to 16 residues. With V trimmed by 0 bases and J by 7 bases, 6 bases remained unmatched. Germline CDR1 is MNHEY and CDR2 is SVGAGI. CDR3 bases: TGTGCCAGCAGTTACTCCGGGACAGGGGTTGGGAATGAGCAGTTCTTC. This sequence encodes CASSYSGTGVGNEQFF.

The CDR3 DNA sequence: TGTGCCAGCAGCTCACAGGGGGCTGGCTACACCTTC. Amino acids: CASSSQGAGYTF. The chain carries TRBV7-2 and TRBJ1-2; 9 bases line up with TRBD1. The trim removed 4 bases at V and 7 bases at J, leaving 1 base unmatched. CDR1 and CDR2 (germline): SGHTA, FQGNSA. This CDR3 contains 12 residues. Full variable domain (remainder filled in from reference TRBV7-2 and TRBJ1-2): GAGVSQSPSNKVTEKGKDVELRCDPISGHTALYWYRQSLGQGLEFLIYFQGNSAPDKSGLPSDRFSAERTGGSVSTLTIQRTQQEDSAVYLCASSSQGAGYTFGSGTRLTVV.

This rearrangement joins TRBV4-1 to TRBJ2-5; perhaps TRBD2 as D (6 bases). Trimming stripped 4 bases from V and 13 bases from J, with 19 bases between. CDR1 MGHRA and CDR2 YSYEKL come from the germline V gene. The CDR3 runs 13 residues. CDR3 sequence (DNA): TGCGCCAGCAGCCGGATATTCGGGGGTGCGGGGTACTTC. It encodes CASSRIFGGAGYF.

This chain links TRBV27 with TRBJ2-2; D unresolved. V was clipped by 7 bases and J by 2 bases, with 8 bases between them. This CDR3 is built from 13 residues. Germline CDR1 MNHEY, CDR2 SMNVEV (reference sequence). CDR3 protein: CASMVHNTGELFF. The CDR3 coding sequence is TGTGCCAGCATGGTCCATAACACCGGGGAGCTGTTTTTT.

The CDR3 loop is CATSEWTSEATDTQYF. CDR3 DNA sequence: TGTGCCACCAGTGAGTGGACTAGCGAGGCGACAGATACGCAGTATTTT. The rearrangement uses TRBV24-1 and TRBJ2-3, with TRBD2 matching 9 bases. Germline V gene sequence: CDR1 KGHDR, CDR2 SFDVKD. This CDR3 comprises 16 residues. Trimming cost V 4 bases and J 3 bases; bases outside gene matches: 7.

The V and J genes are TRBV6-2 or TRBV6-3 and TRBJ1-5, with D unclear. This CDR3 comprises 17 residues. Trimming pared 2 bases from V and 0 bases from J, leaving 14 bases between. Germline V gene data show CDR1 as MNHEY and CDR2 as SVGEGT. The CDR3 DNA reads TGTGCCAGCAGTTACAGTCTGGTGGTGAGTAGCAATCAGCCCCAGCATTTT. Amino acids: CASSYSLVVSSNQPQHF.

This clone showed up just once. The chain combines TRBV12-5 with TRBJ1-1, with 7 positions matching TRBD1. Trimming at V came to 1 base and at J to 2 bases, leaving 4 bases not matched to a gene. CDR1 is LGHNT, CDR2 FRNRAP, per germline. The CDR3 is 15 residues long. The DNA for the CDR3 is TGTGCTAGTGGTTTGGGGGGGACAGATAACACTGAAGCTTTCTTT. It yields the protein CASGLGGTDNTEAFF.

V and J are TRBV5-1 and TRBJ1-2; the D is unclear. From germline, CDR1 is SGHRS and CDR2 YFSETQ. The CDR3 has 12 amino acids. Between the trimmed V and J ends, which lost 0 bases and 4 bases, there was a span of 4 bases. CDR3 DNA: TGCGCCAGCAGCTTGGAAAGCTATGGCTACACCTTC. This codes for CASSLESYGYTF.

V and J are TRBV20-1 and TRBJ1-1; D is ambiguous. CDR1 and CDR2 from the germline V gene are DFQATT and SNEGSKA (reference sequence). The CDR3 consists of 11 residues. CDR3 nucleotide sequence: TGCCAAGCCCCCGTAAACACTGAAGCTTTCTTT. It is translated as CQAPVNTEAFF.